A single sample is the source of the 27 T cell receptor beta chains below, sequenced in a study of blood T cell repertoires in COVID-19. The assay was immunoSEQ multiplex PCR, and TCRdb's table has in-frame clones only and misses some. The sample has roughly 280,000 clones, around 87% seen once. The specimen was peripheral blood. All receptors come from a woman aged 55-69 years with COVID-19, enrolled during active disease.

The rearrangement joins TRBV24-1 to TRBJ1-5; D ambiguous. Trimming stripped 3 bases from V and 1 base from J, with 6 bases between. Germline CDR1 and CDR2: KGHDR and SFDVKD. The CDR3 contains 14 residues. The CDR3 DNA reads TGTGCCACCAGTGATCCCGCGAGCAATCAGCCCCAGCATTTT. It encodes CATSDPASNQPQHF.

As DNA, the CDR3 is TGTGCCAGCAGCCAATCTCACAGGGAATCTGAAAAACTGTTTTTT. Translating gives CASSQSHRESEKLFF. This chain links TRBV4-2 with TRBJ1-4; D possibly corresponds to TRBD1 (6 bases). Trimming stripped 2 bases from V and 7 bases from J, with 14 bases between. CDR1 and CDR2 (germline): LGHNA, YNFKEQ. The CDR3 runs 15 residues.

In DNA form, the CDR3 reads TGTGCCAGCAGCCAGACAGGGGGCCTTGCTGGGGGTGAAAAACTGTTTTTT. It encodes CASSQTGGLAGGEKLFF. This rearrangement joins TRBV7-9 to TRBJ1-4, with 10 bases matching TRBD1. The CDR3 extends over 17 amino acids. Germline-derived CDR1 and CDR2 are SEHNR and FQNEAQ (reference sequence). The V gene end was trimmed by 5 bases and the J gene end by 7 bases; junction bases not matched to a gene: 13.

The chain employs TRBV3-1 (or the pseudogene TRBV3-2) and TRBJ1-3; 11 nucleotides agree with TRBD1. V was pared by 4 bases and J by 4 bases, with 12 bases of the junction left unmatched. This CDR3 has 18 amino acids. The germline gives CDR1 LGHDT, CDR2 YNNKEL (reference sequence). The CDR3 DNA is TGTGCCAGCAGCCCCTACCCCGGACAGGGGGCGCAAGGAAACACCATATATTTT. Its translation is CASSPYPGQGAQGNTIYF.

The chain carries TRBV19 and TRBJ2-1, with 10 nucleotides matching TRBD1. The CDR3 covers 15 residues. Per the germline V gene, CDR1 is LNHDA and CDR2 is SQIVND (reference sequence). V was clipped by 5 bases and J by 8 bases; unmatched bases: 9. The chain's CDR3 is CASSAGTGVDYEQFF. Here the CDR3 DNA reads TGTGCCAGTAGTGCCGGGACAGGGGTAGACTATGAGCAGTTCTTC.

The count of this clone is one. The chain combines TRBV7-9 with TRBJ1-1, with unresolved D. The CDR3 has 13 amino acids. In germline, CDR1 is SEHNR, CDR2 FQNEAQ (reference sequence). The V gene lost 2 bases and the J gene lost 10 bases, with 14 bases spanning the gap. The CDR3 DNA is TGTGCCAGCAGCTTATCGGTCCCCGAGGCAGCTTTCTTT. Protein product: CASSLSVPEAAFF. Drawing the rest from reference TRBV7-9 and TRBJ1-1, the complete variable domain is DTGVSQNPRHKITKRGQNVTFRCDPISEHNRLYWYRQTLGQGPEFLTYFQNEAQLEKSRLLSDRFSAERPKGSFSTLEIQRTEQGDSAMYLCASSLSVPEAAFFGQGTRLTVV.

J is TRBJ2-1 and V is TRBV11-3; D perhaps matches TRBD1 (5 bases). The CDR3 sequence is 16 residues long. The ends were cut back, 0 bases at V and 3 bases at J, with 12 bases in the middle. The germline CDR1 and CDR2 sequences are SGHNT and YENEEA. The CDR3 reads CASSLDGQGSYNEQFF. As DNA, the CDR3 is TGTGCCAGCAGCTTAGATGGGCAGGGAAGCTACAATGAGCAGTTCTTC.

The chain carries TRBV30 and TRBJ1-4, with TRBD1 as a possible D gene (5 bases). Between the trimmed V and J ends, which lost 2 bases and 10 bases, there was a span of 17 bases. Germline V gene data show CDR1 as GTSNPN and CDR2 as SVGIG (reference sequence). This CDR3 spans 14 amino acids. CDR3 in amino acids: CAWSSQDLWGKLFF. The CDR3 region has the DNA TGTGCCTGGAGTTCACAGGATCTCTGGGGAAAACTGTTTTTT.

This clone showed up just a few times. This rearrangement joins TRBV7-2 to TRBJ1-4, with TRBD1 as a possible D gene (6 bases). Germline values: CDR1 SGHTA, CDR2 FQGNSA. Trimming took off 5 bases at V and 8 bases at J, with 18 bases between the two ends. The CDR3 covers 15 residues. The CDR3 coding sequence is TGTGCCAGCAGCCCAGGGGTGGGGCGTCGGGAAAAACTGTTTTTT. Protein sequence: CASSPGVGRREKLFF. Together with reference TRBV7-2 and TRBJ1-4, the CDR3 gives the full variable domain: GAGVSQSPSNKVTEKGKDVELRCDPISGHTALYWYRQSLGQGLEFLIYFQGNSAPDKSGLPSDRFSAERTGGSVSTLTIQRTQQEDSAVYLCASSPGVGRREKLFFGSGTQLSVL.

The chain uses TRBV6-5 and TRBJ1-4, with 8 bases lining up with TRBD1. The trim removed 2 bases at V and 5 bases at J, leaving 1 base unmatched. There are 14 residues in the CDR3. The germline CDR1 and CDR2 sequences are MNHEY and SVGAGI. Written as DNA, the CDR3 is TGTGCCAGCAGTTACACAGGGGGAAATGAAAAACTGTTTTTT. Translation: CASSYTGGNEKLFF.

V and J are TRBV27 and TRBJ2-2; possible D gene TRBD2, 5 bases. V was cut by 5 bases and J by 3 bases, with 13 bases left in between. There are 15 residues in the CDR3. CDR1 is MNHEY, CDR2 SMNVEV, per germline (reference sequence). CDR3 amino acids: CASSPRGRYTGELFF. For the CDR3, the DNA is TGTGCCAGCAGTCCCCGCGGGCGATACACCGGGGAGCTGTTTTTT.

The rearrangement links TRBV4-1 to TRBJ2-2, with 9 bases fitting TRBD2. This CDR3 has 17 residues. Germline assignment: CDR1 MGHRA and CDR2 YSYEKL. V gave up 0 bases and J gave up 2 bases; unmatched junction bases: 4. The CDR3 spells CASSQDYSGSNTGELFF. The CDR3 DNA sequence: TGCGCCAGCAGCCAAGATTATAGCGGGAGCAACACCGGGGAGCTGTTTTTT.

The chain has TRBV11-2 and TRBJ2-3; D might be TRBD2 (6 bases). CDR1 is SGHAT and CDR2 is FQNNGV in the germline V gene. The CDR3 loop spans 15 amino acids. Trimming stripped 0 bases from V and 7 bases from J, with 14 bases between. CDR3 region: CASSLDRERRNTQYF. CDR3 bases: TGTGCCAGCAGCTTAGACCGGGAGCGTCGTAATACGCAGTATTTT. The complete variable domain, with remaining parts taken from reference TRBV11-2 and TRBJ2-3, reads EAGVAQSPRYKIIEKRQSVAFWCNPISGHATLYWYQQILGQGPKLLIQFQNNGVVDDSQLPKDRFSAERLKGVDSTLKIQPAKLEDSAVYLCASSLDRERRNTQYFGPGTRLTVL.

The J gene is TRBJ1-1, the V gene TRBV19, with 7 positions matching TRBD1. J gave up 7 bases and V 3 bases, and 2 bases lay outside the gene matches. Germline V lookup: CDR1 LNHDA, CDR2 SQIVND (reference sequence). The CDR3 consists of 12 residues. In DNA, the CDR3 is TGTGCCAGTAGTATGGGGGACAGTGAAGCTTTCTTT. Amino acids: CASSMGDSEAFF.

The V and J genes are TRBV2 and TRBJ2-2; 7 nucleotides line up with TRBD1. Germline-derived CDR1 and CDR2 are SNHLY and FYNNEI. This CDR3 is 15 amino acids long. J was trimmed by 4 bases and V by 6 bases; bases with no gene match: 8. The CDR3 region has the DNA TGTGCCAGCAGCGACCGGACAGGCGCCACCGGGGAGCTGTTTTTT. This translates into CASSDRTGATGELFF.

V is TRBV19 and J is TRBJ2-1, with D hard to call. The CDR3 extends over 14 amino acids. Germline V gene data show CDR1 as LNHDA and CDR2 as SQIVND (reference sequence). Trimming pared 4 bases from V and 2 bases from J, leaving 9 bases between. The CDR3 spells CASSNTVAYNEQFF. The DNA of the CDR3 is TGTGCCAGTAGTAATACAGTAGCCTACAATGAGCAGTTCTTC.

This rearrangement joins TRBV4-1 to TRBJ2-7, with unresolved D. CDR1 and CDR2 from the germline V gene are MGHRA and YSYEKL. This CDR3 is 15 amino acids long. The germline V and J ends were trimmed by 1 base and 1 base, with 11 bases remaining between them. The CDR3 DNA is TGCGCCAGCAGCCAAGGGTTGCAGGCATCCTACGAGCAGTACTTC. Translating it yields CASSQGLQASYEQYF.

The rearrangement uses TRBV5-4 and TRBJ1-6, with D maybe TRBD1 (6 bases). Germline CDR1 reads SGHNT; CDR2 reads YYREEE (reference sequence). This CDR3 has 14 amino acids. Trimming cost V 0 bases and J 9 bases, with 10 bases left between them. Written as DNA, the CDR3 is TGTGCCAGCAGCTTGGACAGGGATGGTTCACCCCTCCACTTT. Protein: CASSLDRDGSPLHF.

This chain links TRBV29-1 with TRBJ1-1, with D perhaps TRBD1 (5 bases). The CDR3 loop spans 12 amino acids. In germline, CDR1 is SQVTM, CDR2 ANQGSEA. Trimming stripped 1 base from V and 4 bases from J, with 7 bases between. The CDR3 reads CSVEAGGTEAFF. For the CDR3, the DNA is TGCAGCGTTGAAGCCGGGGGCACTGAAGCTTTCTTT. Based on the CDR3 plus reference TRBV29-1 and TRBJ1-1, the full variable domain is SAVISQKPSRDICQRGTSLTIQCQVDSQVTMMFWYRQQPGQSLTLIATANQGSEATYESGFVIDKFPISRPNLTFSTLTVSNMSPEDSSIYLCSVEAGGTEAFFGQGTRLTVV.

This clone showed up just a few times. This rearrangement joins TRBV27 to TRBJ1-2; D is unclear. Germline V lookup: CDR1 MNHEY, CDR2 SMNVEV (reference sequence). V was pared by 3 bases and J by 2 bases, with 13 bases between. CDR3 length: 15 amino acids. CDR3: CASSFLRPGNYGYTF. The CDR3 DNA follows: TGTGCCAGCAGTTTCTTGCGGCCCGGGAACTATGGCTACACCTTC.

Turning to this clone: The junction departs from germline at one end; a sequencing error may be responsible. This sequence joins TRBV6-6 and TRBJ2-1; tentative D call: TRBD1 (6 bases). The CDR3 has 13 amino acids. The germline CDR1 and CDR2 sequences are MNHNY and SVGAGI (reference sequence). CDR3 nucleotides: TGTGCCAGCAGCTATACAGGGAGTAGGGCCTTCGTCTTC. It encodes CASSYTGSRAFVF.

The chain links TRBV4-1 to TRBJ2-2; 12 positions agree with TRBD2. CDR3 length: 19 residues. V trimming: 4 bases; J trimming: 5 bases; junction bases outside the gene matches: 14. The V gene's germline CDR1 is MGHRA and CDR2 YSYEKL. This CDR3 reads CASSPRAQTSGSRTGELFF. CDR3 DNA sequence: TGCGCCAGCAGCCCGAGGGCCCAGACTAGCGGGAGTAGGACCGGGGAGCTGTTTTTT.

The CDR3 sequence: CASSVQYGYTF. The CDR3 DNA reads as TGTGCCAGCAGCGTACAGTATGGCTACACCTTC. The chain links TRBV28 to TRBJ1-2; the D is unclear. The germline gives CDR1 MDHEN, CDR2 SYDVKM. This CDR3 is 11 amino acids long. The ends were cut back, 6 bases at V and 5 bases at J, with 7 bases in the middle.

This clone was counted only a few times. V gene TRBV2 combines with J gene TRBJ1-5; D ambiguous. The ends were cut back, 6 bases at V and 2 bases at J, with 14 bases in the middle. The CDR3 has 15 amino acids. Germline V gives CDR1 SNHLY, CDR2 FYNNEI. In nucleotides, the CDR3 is TGTGCCAGCAGCAGCCCGGGAGGTGGCAATCAGCCCCAGCATTTT. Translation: CASSSPGGGNQPQHF. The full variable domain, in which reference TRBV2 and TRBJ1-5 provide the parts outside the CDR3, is EPEVTQTPSHQVTQMGQEVILRCVPISNHLYFYWYRQILGQKVEFLVSFYNNEISEKSEIFDDQFSVERPDGSNFTLKIRSTKLEDSAMYFCASSSPGGGNQPQHFGDGTRLSIL.

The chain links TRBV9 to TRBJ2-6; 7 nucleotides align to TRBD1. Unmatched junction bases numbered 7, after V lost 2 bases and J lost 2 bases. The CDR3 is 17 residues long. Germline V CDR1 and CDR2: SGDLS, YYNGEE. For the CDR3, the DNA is TGTGCCAGCAGCGTTCGGGACAGAAACCCTGGGGCCAACGTCCTGACTTTC. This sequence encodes CASSVRDRNPGANVLTF.

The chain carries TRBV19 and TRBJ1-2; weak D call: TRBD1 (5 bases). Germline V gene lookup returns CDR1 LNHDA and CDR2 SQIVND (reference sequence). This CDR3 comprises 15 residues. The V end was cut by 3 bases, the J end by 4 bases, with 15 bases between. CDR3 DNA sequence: TGTGCCAGTAGTATCCCCCGCAGGGCGGTCTATGGCTACACCTTC. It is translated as CASSIPRRAVYGYTF.

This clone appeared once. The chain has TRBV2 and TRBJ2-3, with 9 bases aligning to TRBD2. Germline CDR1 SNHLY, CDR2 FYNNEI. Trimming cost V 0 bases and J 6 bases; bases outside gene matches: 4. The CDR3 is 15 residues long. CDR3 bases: TGTGCCAGCAGTGAAGCTAGCGGGAGTACGGATACGCAGTATTTT. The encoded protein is CASSEASGSTDTQYF.